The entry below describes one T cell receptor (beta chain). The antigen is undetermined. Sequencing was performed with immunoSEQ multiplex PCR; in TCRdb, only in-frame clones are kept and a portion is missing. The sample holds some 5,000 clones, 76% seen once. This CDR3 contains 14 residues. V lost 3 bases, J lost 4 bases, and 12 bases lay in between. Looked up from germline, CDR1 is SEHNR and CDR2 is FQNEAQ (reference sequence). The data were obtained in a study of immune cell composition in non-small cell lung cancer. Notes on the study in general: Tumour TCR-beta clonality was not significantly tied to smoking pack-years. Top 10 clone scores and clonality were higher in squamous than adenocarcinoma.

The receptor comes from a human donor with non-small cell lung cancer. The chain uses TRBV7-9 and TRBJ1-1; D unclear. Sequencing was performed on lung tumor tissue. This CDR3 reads CASSFDGDGTEAFF. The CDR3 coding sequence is TGTGCCAGCAGCTTTGACGGGGATGGCACTGAAGCTTTCTTT.